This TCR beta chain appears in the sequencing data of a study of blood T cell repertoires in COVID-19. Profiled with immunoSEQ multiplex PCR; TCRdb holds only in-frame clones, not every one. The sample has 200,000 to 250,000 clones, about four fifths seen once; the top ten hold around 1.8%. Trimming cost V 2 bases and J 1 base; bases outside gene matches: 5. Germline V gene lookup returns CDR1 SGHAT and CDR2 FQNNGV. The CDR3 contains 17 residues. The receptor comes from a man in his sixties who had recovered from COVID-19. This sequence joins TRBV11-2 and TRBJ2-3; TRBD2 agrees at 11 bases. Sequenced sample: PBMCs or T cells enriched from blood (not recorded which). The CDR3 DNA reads TGTGCCAGCAGCTTATTAGCGGGGGGGCCCGGCACAGATACGCAGTATTTT. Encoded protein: CASSLLAGGPGTDTQYF.